This entry is about one T cell receptor (beta chain). Germline CDR1 reads MGHRA; CDR2 reads YSYEKL. V was cut by 1 base and J by 0 bases, with 9 bases left in between. This CDR3 spans 15 amino acids. The data were taken from a study of blood T cell repertoires in COVID-19. Study-level information: The analysed material was cDNA or gDNA that came from T cells, B-cell-depleted T cells, or PBMCs.

TCRdb keeps only in-frame clones here, not all; method: immunoSEQ multiplex PCR. The table records under 350,000 clones, around nine tenths of them present only once. Patients from Seattle were sampled longitudinally, starting during active infection. The genes are TRBV4-1 and TRBJ1-2, with D uncertain. The sequenced sample was peripheral blood. The clonotype was recovered from a woman in her twenties or thirties with COVID-19, enrolled during active disease. The CDR3 nucleotides read TGCGCCAGCAGCCAAGTTAGCAATTCTAACTATGGCTACACCTTC. Protein product: CASSQVSNSNYGYTF.